The sequence of this T cell receptor (beta chain) was determined in a study of blood T cell repertoires in COVID-19 (dated by TCRdb to 2018 to 2020). As for the study more broadly: Collaborator samples came from the United States, Italy and Spain and covered acute and convalescent phases of COVID-19. Where available, HLA class I and class II types were obtained from metadata supplied by the sample provider rather than from assay-based typing. The repertoires were released in a freely available public database meant as a resource for research on the immune response to SARS-CoV-2. Subjects who had been exposed to COVID-19, were actively infected with it, or had recovered from it provided the deeply sampled blood TCRbeta repertoires that made up the dataset. The prospective study material was composed of cDNA or gDNA derived from T cells, B-cell-depleted T cells, or PBMCs. Samples were obtained from the ongoing ImmuneRACE study (first 160 participants) and from roughly 1,300 subjects provided by 6 global collaborators. Sample metadata almost always included a de-identified subject ID, COVID-19 status, age in years and sex.

In Seattle, one collaborating source enrolled patients while the infection was active and tracked those patients longitudinally over the course of disease. Each collaborating institution followed its own protocols to collect whole blood in K2EDTA tubes. For TCRbeta analysis, collaborators shipped samples in one of three forms: frozen whole blood, isolated PBMCs, or DNA extracted from either of those sample types. Study-wide conclusions, independent of this receptor: The amount of clinical and demographic metadata varied by source and participant and was provided uncurated.

On this clone itself: This receptor's antigen is unknown. Qualities for individual bases were not recorded, and no much larger clone is one base off.

TCRbeta CDR3 regions were amplified from genomic DNA by means of the immunoSEQ Assay, a bias-controlled multiplex PCR. Per the original workflow: Nucleated cell counts per sample were estimated from amplification of reference gene primers within the assay. To quantify the absolute abundance of each unique TCRbeta CDR3 rearrangement, sequence reads were collapsed and filtered. Productive Simpson clonality was computed per sample as the square root of Simpson's diversity index over productive rearrangements. In its TCRdb copy, this immuneACCESS table keeps in-frame sequences only and misses some clones. Where compared with another copy, unresolved V genes explain less than half of these, and the others have no known cause. The V and J calls and clone size are taken from that table; D and trimming were inferred from the DNA. This sample comprises 140,000 to 150,000 clones, around 91% of them detected only once. Roughly 12% of the sample is taken by the ten largest.

As encoded in the germline V gene, CDR1 is ENHRY while CDR2 is SYGVKD. The cysteine opens and the phenylalanine closes a CDR3 of 15 amino acids. The read is trimmed to its CDR3 DNA, 45 bases read in frame from base 1. Relative to germline, V is missing 6 bases and J is missing 3 bases, with 9 bases of the junction outside any gene match. Sequenced sample: peripheral blood. The source of this sequence is a man between 18 and 29 years old with COVID-19, enrolled during active disease. The chain is assembled from TRBV10-3 and TRBJ2-7, and 9 junction bases match TRBD1. CDR3 loop: CAIRDTDRGNYEQYF. The nucleotide sequence reads TGTGCCATCAGGGATACGGACAGGGGCAACTACGAGCAGTACTTC.